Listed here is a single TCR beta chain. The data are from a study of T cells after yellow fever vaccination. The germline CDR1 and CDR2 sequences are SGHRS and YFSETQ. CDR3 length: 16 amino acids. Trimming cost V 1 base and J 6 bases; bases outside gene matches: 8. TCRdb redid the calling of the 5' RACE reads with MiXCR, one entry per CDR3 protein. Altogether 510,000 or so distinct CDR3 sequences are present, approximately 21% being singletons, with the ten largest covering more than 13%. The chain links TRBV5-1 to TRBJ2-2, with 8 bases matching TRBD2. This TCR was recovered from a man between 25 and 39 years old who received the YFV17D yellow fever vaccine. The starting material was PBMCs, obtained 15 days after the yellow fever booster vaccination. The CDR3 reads CASSLSSGSPPGELFF. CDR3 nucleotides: TGCGCCAGCAGCTTGTCGAGCGGGAGCCCACCCGGGGAGCTGTTTTTT.